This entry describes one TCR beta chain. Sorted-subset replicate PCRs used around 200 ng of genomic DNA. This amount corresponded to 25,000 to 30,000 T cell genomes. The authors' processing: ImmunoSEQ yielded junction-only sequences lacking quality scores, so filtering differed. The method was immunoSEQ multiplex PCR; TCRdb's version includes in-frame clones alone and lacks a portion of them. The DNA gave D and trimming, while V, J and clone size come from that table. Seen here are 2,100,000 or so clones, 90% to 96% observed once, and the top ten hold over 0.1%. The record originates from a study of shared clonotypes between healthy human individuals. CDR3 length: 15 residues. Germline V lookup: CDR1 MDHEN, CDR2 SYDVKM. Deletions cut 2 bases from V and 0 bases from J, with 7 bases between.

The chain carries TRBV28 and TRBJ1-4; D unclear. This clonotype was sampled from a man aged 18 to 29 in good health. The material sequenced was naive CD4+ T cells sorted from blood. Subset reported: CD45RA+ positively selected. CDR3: CASSLRGSTNEKLFF. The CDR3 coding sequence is TGTGCCAGCAGTTTACGGGGATCAACTAATGAAAAACTGTTTTTT.